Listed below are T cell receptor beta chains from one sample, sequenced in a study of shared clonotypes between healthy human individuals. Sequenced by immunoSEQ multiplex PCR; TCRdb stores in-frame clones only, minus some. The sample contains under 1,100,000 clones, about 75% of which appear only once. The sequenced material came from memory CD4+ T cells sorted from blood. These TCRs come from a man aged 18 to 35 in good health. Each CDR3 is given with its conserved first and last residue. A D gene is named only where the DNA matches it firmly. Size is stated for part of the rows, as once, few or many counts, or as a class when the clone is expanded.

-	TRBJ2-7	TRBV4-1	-	CASSQGRLSGSSYEQYF	TGCGCCAGCAGCCAAGGACGGCTCAGCGGTAGCTCCTACGAGCAGTACTTC
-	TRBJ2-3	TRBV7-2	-	CASSLGRQAGADTQYF	TGTGCCAGCAGCTTAGGAAGACAGGCGGGGGCAGATACGCAGTATTTT
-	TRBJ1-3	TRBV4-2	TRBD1	CASSPEGGQGNTIYF	TGTGCCAGCAGCCCGGAGGGGGGACAGGGAAACACCATATATTTT
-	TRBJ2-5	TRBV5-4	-	CASSLSSGLGTQYF	TGTGCCAGCAGCTTATCGTCAGGGCTGGGGACCCAGTACTTC
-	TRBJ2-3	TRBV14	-	CASSQRQVGDTQYF	TGTGCCAGCAGCCAGAGACAGGTGGGAGATACGCAGTATTTT
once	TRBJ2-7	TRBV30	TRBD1	CAWRMSGTGNYEQYF	TGTGCCTGGAGAATGTCCGGGACAGGGAACTACGAGCAGTACTTC
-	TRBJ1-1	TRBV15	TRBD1	CATSRVGEGAQVAFF	TGTGCCACCAGCAGAGTGGGGGAGGGGGCGCAGGTAGCTTTCTTT
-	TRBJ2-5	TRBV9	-	CASSPTSTGRSVTQYF	TGTGCCAGCTCCCCGACTTCCACAGGGAGGTCGGTGACCCAGTACTTC
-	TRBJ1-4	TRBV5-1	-	CASSRGAGEKLFF	TGCGCCAGCAGCCGAGGGGCCGGTGAAAAACTGTTTTTT
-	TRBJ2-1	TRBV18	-	CASSPGLADYNEQFF	TGTGCCAGCTCACCGGGGCTAGCCGATTACAATGAGCAGTTCTTC
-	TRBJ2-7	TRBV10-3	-	CAISDPSERNEQYF	TGTGCCATCAGCGATCCGTCGGAGCGGAACGAGCAGTACTTC
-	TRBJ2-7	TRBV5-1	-	CASSLSGVGEQYF	TGCGCCAGCAGCTTATCAGGGGTAGGCGAGCAGTACTTC
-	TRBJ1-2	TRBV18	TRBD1	CASSQLGQGINGYTF	TGTGCCAGCTCTCAATTGGGACAGGGGATAAACGGCTACACCTTC
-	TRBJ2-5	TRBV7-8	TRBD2	CASSTSGEGTQYF	TGTGCCAGCAGCACCTCGGGGGAGGGGACCCAGTACTTC
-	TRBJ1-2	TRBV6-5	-	CASSPGSGYGYTF	TGTGCCAGCTCCCCGGGAAGCGGCTATGGCTACACCTTC
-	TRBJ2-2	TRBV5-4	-	CASSFGLQNTGELFF	TGTGCCAGCAGCTTTGGACTACAGAACACCGGGGAGCTGTTTTTT
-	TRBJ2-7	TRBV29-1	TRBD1	CGVGQGTYEQYF	TGCGGCGTCGGACAGGGGACCTACGAGCAGTACTTC
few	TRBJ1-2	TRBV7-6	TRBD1	CAMWDSFYGYTF	TGTGCCATGTGGGACAGCTTCTATGGCTACACCTTC
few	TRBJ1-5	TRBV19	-	CASSKGGLGQPQHF	TGTGCCAGTAGTAAAGGGGGGCTAGGTCAGCCCCAGCATTTT
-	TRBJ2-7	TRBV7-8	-	CASSLITGSSYEQYF	TGTGCCAGCAGCTTAATTACTGGCAGCTCCTACGAGCAGTACTTC
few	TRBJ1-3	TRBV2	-	CASSQGFGNTIYF	TGTGCCAGCAGTCAGGGTTTTGGAAACACCATATATTTT
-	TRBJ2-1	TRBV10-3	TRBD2	CAISDRGLAGNEQFF	TGTGCCATCAGTGACAGGGGACTAGCGGGCAATGAGCAGTTCTTC
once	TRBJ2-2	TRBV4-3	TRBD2	CASSWRAGGGGELFF	TGCGCCAGCAGCTGGAGGGCGGGGGGTGGCGGGGAGCTGTTTTTT
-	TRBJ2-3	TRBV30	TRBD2	CAWSVQVAGGTDTQYF	TGTGCCTGGAGTGTACAGGTAGCGGGGGGCACAGATACGCAGTATTTT
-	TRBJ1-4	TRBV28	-	CASSQGLEKLFF	TGTGCCAGCAGCCAGGGTCTAGAAAAACTGTTTTTT
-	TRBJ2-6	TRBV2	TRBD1	CASSLRPGQGVSSGANVLTF	TGTGCCAGCAGTTTGAGGCCGGGACAGGGGGTTAGCTCTGGGGCCAACGTCCTGACTTTC
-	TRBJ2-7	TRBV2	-	CASSVGGPGAYEQYF	TGTGCCAGCAGTGTGGGGGGGCCTGGGGCCTACGAGCAGTACTTC
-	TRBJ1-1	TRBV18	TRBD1	CASSPPTGGRAEAFF	TGTGCCAGCTCACCCCCGACAGGGGGCAGGGCTGAAGCTTTCTTT
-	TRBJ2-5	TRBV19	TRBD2	CASSTGLAGVSQYF	TGTGCCAGTAGTACCGGACTAGCGGGGGTGTCCCAGTACTTC
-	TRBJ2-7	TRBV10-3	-	CAISESDRFSYEQYF	TGTGCCATCAGTGAATCGGACAGATTCTCCTACGAGCAGTACTTC
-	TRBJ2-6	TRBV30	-	CAWRIHGQDRPVLTF	TGTGCCTGGAGAATTCACGGGCAGGACAGACCTGTCCTGACTTTC
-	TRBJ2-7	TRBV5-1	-	CASSWVDSYEQYF	TGCGCCAGCAGCTGGGTCGACTCCTACGAGCAGTACTTC
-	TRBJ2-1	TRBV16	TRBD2	CASSPRTSGINEQFF	TGTGCCAGCAGCCCCCGGACTAGCGGGATAAATGAGCAGTTCTTC
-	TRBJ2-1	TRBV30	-	CACLKLGEQFF	TGTGCCTGCCTCAAATTGGGGGAGCAGTTCTTC
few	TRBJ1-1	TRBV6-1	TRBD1	CASMEGAGTEAFF	TGTGCCAGCATGGAGGGGGCCGGCACTGAAGCTTTCTTT
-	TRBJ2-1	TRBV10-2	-	CASVPSPSLGGRNGEQFF	TGCGCCAGCGTCCCCAGCCCTAGCCTAGGGGGAAGGAACGGTGAGCAGTTCTTC
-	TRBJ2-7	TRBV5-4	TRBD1	CASSLDPDRAHEQYF	TGTGCCAGCAGCTTGGACCCCGACAGGGCCCACGAGCAGTACTTC
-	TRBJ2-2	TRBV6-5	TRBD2	CASTIAGGVTGELFF	TGTGCCAGCACAATAGCGGGAGGAGTTACCGGGGAGCTGTTTTTT
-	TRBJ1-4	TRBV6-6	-	CASRRGVSTNEKLFF	TGTGCCAGCAGGCGGGGGGTCTCAACTAATGAAAAACTGTTTTTT
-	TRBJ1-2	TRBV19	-	CASERGGQRNYGYTF	TGTGCCAGCGAAAGGGGAGGGCAAAGGAACTATGGCTACACCTTC
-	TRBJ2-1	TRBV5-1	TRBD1	CASSLTGIWYNEQFF	TGCGCCAGCAGCCTGACAGGGATTTGGTACAATGAGCAGTTCTTC
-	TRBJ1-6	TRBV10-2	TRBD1	CASTDDRERSPLHF	TGCGCCAGCACCGACGACAGGGAACGATCACCCCTCCACTTT